This T cell receptor beta chain was documented in a study of CD8+CD57+ T cells in acquired aplastic anemia. At the level of the study: The average for DNA from sorted CD4+ and CD8+ cells was 3.2 ug. The study obtained 11 million or so reads on average for CD4+ cells from healthy donors. Findings and caveats of the study: Significance was not reached for CD8+ Simpson's diversity between patients and controls. It was found that some 30 CD8+ CDR3 sequences were shared between patients and controls.

Genomic DNA provided the template from which TCR beta VDJ and CDR3 profiles were obtained. In TCRdb, the reads were re-called with MiXCR into one record per CDR3 protein. This sample has around 200,000 distinct CDR3 sequences, with around 60% found just once. This CDR3 has 14 residues. Per the germline V gene, CDR1 is SGDLS and CDR2 is YYNGEE. Trimming took 2 bases from V and 4 from J, leaving 12 bases between them. Note on this clonotype: Its specificity is not known.

This chain links TRBV9 with TRBJ1-2; a weak D match, TRBD1 (5 bases). Sequencing was carried out using sorted CD4+, CD8+, or CD8+CD57+ T cells (not recorded which) from PBMCs. This TCR came from a human donor in good health. The CDR3: CASSVGTSGYGYTF. DNA for the CDR3: TGTGCCAGCAGCGTTGGGACCTCGGGCTATGGCTACACCTTC.